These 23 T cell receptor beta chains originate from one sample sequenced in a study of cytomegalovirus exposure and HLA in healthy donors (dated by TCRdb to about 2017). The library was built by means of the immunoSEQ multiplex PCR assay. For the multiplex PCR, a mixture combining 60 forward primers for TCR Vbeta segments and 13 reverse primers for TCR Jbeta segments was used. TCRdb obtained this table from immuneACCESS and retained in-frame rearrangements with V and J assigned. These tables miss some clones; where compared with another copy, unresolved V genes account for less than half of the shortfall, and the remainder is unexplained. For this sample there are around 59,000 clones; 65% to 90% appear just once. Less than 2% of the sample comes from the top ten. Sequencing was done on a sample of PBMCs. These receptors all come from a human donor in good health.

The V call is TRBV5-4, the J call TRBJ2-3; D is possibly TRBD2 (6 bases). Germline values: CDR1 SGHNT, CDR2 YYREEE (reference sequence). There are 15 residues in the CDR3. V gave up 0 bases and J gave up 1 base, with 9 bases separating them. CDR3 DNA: TGTGCCAGCAGCTTGGACAGCGGGCGCACAGATACGCAGTATTTT. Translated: CASSLDSGRTDTQYF. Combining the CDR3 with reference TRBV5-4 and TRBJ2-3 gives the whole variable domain ETGVTQSPTHLIKTRGQQVTLRCSSQSGHNTVSWYQQALGQGPQFIFQYYREEENGRGNFPPRFSGLQFPNYSSELNVNALELDDSALYLCASSLDSGRTDTQYFGPGTRLTVL.

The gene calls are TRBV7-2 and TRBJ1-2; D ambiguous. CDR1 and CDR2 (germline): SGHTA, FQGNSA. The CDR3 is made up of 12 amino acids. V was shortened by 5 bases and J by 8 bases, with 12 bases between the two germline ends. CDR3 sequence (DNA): TGTGCCAGCAGCCCCCACGGGGAAGGCTACACCTTC. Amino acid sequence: CASSPHGEGYTF.

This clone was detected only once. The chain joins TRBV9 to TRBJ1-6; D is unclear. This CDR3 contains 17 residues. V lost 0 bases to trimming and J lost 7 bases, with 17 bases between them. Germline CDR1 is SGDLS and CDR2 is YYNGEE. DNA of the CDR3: TGTGCCAGCAGCGTAGGCACCAGCAGAGGACTAAATTCACCCCTCCACTTT. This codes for CASSVGTSRGLNSPLHF.

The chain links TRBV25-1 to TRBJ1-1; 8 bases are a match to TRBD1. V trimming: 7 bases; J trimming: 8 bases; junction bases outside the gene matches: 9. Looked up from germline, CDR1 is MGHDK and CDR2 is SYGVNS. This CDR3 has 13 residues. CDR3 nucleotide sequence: TGTGCCAGCACTAACTCGGGACAGGCGGAAGCTTTCTTT. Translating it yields CASTNSGQAEAFF.

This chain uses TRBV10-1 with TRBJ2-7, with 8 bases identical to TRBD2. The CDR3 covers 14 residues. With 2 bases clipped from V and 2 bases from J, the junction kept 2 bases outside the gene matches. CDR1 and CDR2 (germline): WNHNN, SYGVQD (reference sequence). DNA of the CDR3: TGCGCCAGCAGTGAGGCCGGGAGGGCCTACGAGCAGTACTTC. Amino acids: CASSEAGRAYEQYF.

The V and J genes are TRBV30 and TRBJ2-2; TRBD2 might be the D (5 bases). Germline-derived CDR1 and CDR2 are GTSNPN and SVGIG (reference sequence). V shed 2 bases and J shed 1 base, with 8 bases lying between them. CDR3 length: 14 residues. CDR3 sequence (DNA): TGTGCCTGGAGTCCAGGACTGAACACCGGGGAGCTGTTTTTT. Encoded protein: CAWSPGLNTGELFF.

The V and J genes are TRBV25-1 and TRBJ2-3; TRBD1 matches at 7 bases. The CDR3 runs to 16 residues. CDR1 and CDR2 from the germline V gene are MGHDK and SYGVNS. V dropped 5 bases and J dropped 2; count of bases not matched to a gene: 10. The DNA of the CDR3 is TGTGCCAGCAGTTCCCCGACAGGGTCCTTCACAGATACGCAGTATTTT. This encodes CASSSPTGSFTDTQYF.

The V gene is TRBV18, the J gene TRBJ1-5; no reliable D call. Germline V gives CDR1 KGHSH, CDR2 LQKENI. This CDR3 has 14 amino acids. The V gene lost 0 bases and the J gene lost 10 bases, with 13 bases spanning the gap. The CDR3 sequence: CASSPPSGPCPQHF. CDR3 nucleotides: TGTGCCAGCTCACCACCGTCAGGCCCTTGTCCCCAGCATTTT. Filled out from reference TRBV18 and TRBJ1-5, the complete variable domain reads NAGVMQNPRHLVRRRGQEARLRCSPMKGHSHVYWYRQLPEEGLKFMVYLQKENIIDESGMPKERFSAEFPKEGPSILRIQQVVRGDSAAYFCASSPPSGPCPQHFGDGTRLSIL.

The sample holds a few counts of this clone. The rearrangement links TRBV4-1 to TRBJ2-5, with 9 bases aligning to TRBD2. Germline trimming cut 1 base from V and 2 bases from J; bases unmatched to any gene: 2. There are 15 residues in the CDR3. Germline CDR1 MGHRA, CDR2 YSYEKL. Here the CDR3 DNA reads TGCGCCAGCAGCCAAGGGACTAGCGCTCAAGAGACCCAGTACTTC. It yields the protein CASSQGTSAQETQYF.

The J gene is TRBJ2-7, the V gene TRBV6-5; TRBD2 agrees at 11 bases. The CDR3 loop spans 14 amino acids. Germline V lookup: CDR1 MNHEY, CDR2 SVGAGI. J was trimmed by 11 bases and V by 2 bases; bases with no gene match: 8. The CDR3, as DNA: TGTGCCAGCAGTTACCTAGCGGGAGGACTGGAGGAGTACTTC. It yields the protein CASSYLAGGLEEYF.

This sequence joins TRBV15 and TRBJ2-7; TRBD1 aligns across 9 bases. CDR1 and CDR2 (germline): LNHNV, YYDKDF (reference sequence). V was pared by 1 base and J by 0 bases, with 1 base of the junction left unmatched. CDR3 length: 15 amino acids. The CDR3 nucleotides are TGTGCCACCAGCAGAGTGGGACAGGGCTCCTACGAGCAGTACTTC. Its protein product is CATSRVGQGSYEQYF.

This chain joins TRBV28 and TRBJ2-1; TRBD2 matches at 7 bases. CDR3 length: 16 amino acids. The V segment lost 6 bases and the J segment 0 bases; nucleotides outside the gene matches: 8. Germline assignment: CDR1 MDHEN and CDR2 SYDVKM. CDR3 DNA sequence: TGTGCCAGCAGGGGGGGACTAACTTACTCCTACAATGAGCAGTTCTTC. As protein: CASRGGLTYSYNEQFF.

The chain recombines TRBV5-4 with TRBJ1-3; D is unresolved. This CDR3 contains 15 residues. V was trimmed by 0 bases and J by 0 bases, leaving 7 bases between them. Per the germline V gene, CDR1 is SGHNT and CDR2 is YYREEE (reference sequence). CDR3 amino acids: CASSLDTSSGNTIYF. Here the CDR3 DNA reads TGTGCCAGCAGCTTGGACACCTCCTCTGGAAACACCATATATTTT.

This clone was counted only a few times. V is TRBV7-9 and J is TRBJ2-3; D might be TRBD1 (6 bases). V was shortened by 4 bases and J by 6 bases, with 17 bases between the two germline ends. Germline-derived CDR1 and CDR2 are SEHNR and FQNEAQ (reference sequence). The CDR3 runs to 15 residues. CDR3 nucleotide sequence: TGTGCCAGCAGCTCACTGGGGGCGGATAGGGATACGCAGTATTTT. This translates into CASSSLGADRDTQYF. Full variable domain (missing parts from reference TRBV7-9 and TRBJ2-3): DTGVSQNPRHKITKRGQNVTFRCDPISEHNRLYWYRQTLGQGPEFLTYFQNEAQLEKSRLLSDRFSAERPKGSFSTLEIQRTEQGDSAMYLCASSSLGADRDTQYFGPGTRLTVL.

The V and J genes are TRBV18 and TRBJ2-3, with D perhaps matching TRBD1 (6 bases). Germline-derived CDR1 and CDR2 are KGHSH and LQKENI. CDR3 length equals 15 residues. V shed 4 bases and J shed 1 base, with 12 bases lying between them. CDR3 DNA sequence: TGTGCCAGCTCACAAACAACAGGGCGCACAGATACGCAGTATTTT. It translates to CASSQTTGRTDTQYF.

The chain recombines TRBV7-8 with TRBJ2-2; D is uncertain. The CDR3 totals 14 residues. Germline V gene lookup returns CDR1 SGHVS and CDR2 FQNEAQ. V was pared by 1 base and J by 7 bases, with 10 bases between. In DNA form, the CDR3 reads TGTGCCAGCAGCTTAGTTCTGGCCCTCGGGGAGCTGTTTTTT. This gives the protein CASSLVLALGELFF.

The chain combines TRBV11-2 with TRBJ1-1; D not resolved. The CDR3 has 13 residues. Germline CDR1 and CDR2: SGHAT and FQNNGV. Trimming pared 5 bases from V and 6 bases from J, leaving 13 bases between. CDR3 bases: TGTGCCAGCAGCCCATCGGGCGGGTCTGAAGCTTTCTTT. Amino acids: CASSPSGGSEAFF. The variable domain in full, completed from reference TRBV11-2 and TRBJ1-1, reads EAGVAQSPRYKIIEKRQSVAFWCNPISGHATLYWYQQILGQGPKLLIQFQNNGVVDDSQLPKDRFSAERLKGVDSTLKIQPAKLEDSAVYLCASSPSGGSEAFFGQGTRLTVV.

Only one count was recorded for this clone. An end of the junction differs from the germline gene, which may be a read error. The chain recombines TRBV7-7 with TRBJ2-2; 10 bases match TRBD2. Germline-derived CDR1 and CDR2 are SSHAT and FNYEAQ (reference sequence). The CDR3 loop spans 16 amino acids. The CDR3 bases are TGTGCTAGCAGCTCCACTAGCGGGGAGAACACCGGGGAGCTGTTTTTT. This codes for CASSSTSGENTGELFF.

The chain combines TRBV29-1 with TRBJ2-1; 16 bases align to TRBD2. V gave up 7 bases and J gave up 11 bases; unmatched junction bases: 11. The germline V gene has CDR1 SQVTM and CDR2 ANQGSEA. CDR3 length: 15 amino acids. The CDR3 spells CSGVPGLAGGIKQFF. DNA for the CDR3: TGCAGCGGTGTCCCGGGACTAGCGGGAGGGATCAAGCAGTTCTTC.

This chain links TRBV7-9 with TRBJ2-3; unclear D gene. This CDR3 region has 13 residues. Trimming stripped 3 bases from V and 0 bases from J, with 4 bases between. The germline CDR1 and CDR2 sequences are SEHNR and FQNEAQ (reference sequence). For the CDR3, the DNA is TGTGCCAGCAGCTTCCCGAGCACAGATACGCAGTATTTT. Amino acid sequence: CASSFPSTDTQYF.

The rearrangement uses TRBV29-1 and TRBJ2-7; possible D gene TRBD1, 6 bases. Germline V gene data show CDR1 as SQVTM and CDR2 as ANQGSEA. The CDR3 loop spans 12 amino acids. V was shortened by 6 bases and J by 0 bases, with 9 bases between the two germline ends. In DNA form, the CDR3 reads TGCAGCGTCGCGACAGGCTCCTACGAGCAGTACTTC. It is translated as CSVATGSYEQYF.

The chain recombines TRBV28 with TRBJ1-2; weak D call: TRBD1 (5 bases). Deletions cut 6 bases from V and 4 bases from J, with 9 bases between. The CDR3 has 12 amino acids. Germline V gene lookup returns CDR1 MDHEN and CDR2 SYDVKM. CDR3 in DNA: TGTGCCAGCAGACAGGCCGGCTATGGCTACACCTTC. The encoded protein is CASRQAGYGYTF.

The CDR3 coding sequence is TGTGCCAGCAGGTCGGTGGTCGCGGGAAACACTGAAGCTTTCTTT. The encoded protein is CASRSVVAGNTEAFF. This rearrangement joins TRBV7-8 to TRBJ1-1; no firm D call. The CDR3 covers 15 residues. The germline gives CDR1 SGHVS, CDR2 FQNEAQ. Trimming removed 6 bases at V and 2 bases at J, with 16 bases between.